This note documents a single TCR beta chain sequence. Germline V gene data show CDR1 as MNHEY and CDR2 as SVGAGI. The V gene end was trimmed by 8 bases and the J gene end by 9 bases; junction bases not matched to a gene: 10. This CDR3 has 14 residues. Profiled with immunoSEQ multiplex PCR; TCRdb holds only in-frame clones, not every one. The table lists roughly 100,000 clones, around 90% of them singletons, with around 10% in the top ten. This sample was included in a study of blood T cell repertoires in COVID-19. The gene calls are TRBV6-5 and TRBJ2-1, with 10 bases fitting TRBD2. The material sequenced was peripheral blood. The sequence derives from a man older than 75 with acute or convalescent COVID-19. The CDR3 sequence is CASSRLAGESEQFF. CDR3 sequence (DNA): TGTGCCAGCTCTCGGCTAGCGGGAGAATCTGAGCAGTTCTTC.